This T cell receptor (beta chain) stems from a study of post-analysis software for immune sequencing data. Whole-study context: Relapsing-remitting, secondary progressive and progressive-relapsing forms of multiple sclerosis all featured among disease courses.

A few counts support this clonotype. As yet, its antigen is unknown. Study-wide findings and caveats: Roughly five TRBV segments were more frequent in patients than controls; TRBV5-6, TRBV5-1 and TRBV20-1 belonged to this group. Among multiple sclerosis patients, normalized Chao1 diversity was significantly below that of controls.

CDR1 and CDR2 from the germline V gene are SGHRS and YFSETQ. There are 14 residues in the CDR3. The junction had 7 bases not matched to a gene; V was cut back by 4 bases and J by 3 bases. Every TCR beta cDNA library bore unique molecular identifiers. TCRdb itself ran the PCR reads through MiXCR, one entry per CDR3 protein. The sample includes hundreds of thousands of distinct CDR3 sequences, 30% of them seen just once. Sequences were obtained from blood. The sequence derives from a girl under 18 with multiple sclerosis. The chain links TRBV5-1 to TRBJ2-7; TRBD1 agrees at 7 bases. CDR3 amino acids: CASSLGTADYEQYF. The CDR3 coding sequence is TGCGCCAGCAGCCTAGGGACAGCAGACTACGAGCAGTACTTC.